Listed here are 2 T cell receptor beta chains from one sample, sequenced in a study of metastatic and nonmetastatic thyroid tumors. Through MiXCR, TCRdb re-clonotyped the PCR reads. The sample includes almost 9,500 clones, around 28% of them seen just once. All patients were treatment-naive before thyroid surgery. The source material was tumor tissue. All receptors come from a female donor with papillary thyroid cancer or a benign thyroid nodule (not recorded which). Some clones in this sample may be carry-over from other donors' samples.

This clone was observed a handful of times. V gene TRBV6-1 combines with J gene TRBJ2-7, with D hard to call. This CDR3 is built from 12 residues. The germline V and J ends were trimmed by 8 bases and 2 bases, with 10 bases remaining between them. The V gene's germline CDR1 is MNHNS and CDR2 SASEGT. The chain's CDR3 is CASRSYTYEQYF. The CDR3 DNA sequence: TGTGCCAGCCGGTCCTATACCTACGAGCAGTACTTC.

This clone was detected a few times. The V call is TRBV6-2 or TRBV6-3, the J call TRBJ2-5; perhaps TRBD2 as D (5 bases). CDR3 size: 13 residues. Germline CDR1 is MNHEY and CDR2 is SVGEGT. The V gene lost 8 bases and the J gene lost 5 bases, with 15 bases spanning the gap. CDR3 DNA: TGTGCCAGCCTAGCCGCTGACCGGGAGACCCAGTACTTC. This codes for CASLAADRETQYF.